The 6 T cell receptor beta chains presented below share a single source sample, sequenced in a study of circulating CD8 cells and anti-PD-1 response in melanoma. Using 15 ng of total RNA, TCR libraries were made with the QIAseq Immune Repertoire TCR panel. TCRdb ran MiXCR on the reads and lists one entry per CDR3 protein. The sample has several distinct CDR3 sequences. Sorting of live CD3+CD8+TCRalphabeta+ cells by PD-1 and/or TIGIT gave four subsets. Sequenced material: CD8+ T cells from PBMCs, taken at baseline or after one month of anti-PD-1 therapy (not recorded which). Receptors originate from a human donor with melanoma.

This chain links TRBV20-1 with TRBJ2-1; a weak D match, TRBD2 (5 bases). V shed 2 bases and J shed 0 bases, with 11 bases lying between them. The CDR3 contains 15 residues. Germline loops: CDR1 DFQATT, CDR2 SNEGSKA (reference sequence). The chain's CDR3 is CSARSLGSSYNEQFF. The CDR3 DNA follows: TGCAGTGCTAGAAGCCTAGGGAGCTCCTACAATGAGCAGTTCTTC.

This clonotype was picked up one time. The chain links TRBV30 to TRBJ1-6; D is uncertain. Trimming cost V 3 bases and J 16 bases, with 13 bases left between them. Germline values: CDR1 GTSNPN, CDR2 SVGIG (reference sequence). The CDR3 length is 11 residues. CDR3 region: CAWRIGLVLHF. The CDR3 DNA reads TGTGCCTGGAGGATCGGTCTGGTACTCCACTTT.

This clonotype showed up just once. This chain uses TRBV29-1 with TRBJ2-2; D is undetermined. In germline, CDR1 is SQVTM, CDR2 ANQGSEA. The length of the CDR3 is 13 residues. V was shortened by 4 bases and J by 8 bases, with 14 bases between the two germline ends. The CDR3 nucleotides are TGCAGCGTTGGACGGAACTCCCCAGGGGAGCTGTTTTTT. It specifies CSVGRNSPGELFF.

In this sample, this clonotype turned up a few times. Likely a read error: the CDR3 ends without its conserved phenylalanine or tryptophan. Because the CDR3's place on the DNA is in doubt, the DNA is left out and the CDR3 is given as listed by TCRdb. This chain links TRBV7-3 with TRBJ2-2. Both ends counted, the CDR3 spans 12 residues. The germline V gene encodes CDR1 SGHTA and CDR2 FQGTGA. CDR3 sequence: CASGRKIGELVY.

The rearrangement uses TRBV6-5 and TRBJ1-1; D is perhaps TRBD1 (5 bases). The V gene lost 2 bases and the J gene lost 4 bases, with 8 bases spanning the gap. The germline CDR1 and CDR2 sequences are MNHEY and SVGAGI. This CDR3 is 13 amino acids long. This CDR3 is CASSYPGFTEAFF. Here the CDR3 DNA reads TGTGCCAGCAGTTACCCAGGGTTCACTGAAGCTTTCTTT.

This clonotype is labeled as hyperexpanded. This chain links TRBV7-2 with TRBJ2-1; 7 bases align to TRBD1. Germline lookup yields CDR1 SGHTA and CDR2 FQGNSA. The CDR3 is 15 amino acids. V trimming: 2 bases; J trimming: 4 bases; junction bases outside the gene matches: 5. In nucleotides, the CDR3 is TGTGCCAGCAGCTTATCATACAGGGGTTACAATGAGCAGTTCTTC. This gives the protein CASSLSYRGYNEQFF.